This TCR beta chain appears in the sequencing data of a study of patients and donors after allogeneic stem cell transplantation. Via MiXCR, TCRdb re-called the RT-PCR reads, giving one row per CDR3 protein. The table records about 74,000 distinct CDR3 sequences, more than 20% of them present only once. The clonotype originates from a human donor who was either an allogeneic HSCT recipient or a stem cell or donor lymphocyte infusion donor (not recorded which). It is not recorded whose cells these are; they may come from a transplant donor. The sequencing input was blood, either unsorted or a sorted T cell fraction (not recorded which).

This CDR3 reads CASSSPGGPMETQYF. Here the CDR3 DNA reads TGTGCCAGCAGCTCGCCCGGAGGGCCAATGGAGACCCAGTACTTC. This chain connects TRBV11-3 to TRBJ2-5, with D perhaps matching TRBD2 (6 bases). Per germline, CDR1 SGHNT and CDR2 YENEEA. V was pared by 4 bases and J by 5 bases, with 17 bases between. This CDR3 spans 15 amino acids.